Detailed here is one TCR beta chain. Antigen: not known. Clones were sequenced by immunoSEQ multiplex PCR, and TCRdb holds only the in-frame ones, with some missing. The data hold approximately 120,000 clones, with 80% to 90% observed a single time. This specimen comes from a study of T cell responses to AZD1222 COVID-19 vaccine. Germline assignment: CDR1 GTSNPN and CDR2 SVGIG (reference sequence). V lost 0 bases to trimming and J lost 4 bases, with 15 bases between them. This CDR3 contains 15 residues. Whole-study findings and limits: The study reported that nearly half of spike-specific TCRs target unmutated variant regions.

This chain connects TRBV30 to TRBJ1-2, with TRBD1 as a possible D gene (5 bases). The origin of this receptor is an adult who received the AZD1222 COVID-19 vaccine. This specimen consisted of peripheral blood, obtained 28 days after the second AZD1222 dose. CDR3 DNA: TGTGCCTGGAGTGTAGGTTCAGGGATGGCCTATGGCTACACCTTC. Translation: CAWSVGSGMAYGYTF. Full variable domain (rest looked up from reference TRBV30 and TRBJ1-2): SQTIHQWPATLVQPVGSPLSLECTVEGTSNPNLYWYRQAAGRGLQLLFYSVGIGQISSEVPQNLSASRPQDRQFILSSKKLLLSDSGFYLCAWSVGSGMAYGYTFGSGTRLTVV.